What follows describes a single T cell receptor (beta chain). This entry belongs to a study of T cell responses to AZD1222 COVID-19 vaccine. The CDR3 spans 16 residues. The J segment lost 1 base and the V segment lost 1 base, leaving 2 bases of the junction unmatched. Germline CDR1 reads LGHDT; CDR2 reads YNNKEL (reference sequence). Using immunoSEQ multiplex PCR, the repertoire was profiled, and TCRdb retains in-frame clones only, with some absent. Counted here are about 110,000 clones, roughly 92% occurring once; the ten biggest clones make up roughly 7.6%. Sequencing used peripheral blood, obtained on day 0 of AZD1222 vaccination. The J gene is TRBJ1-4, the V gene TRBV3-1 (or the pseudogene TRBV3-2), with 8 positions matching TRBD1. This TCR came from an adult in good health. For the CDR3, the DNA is TGTGCCAGCAGCCAAGCGGACAGGGTAACTAATGAAAAACTGTTTTTT. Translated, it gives CASSQADRVTNEKLFF.